This T cell receptor (beta chain) appears in the sequencing data of a study of metastatic and nonmetastatic thyroid tumors. Study overall: Patients with malignant and benign thyroid disease provided blood and tumor or nodule tissue, whose repertoires were compared. Findings and caveats of the study: Across blood and tumor, TCR beta diversity in malignant thyroid tumors was reportedly significantly higher than in benign nodules.

This clone was seen many times. Its antigen is not known. There were no patients who had received any treatment before thyroid surgery. The CDR3 runs to 13 residues. Trimming took 4 bases from V and 6 from J, leaving 9 bases between them. CDR1 is LNHDA, CDR2 SQIVND, per germline (reference sequence). In the study's own analysis: Differences in CDR3 between clinicopathological groups were drawn on to build a classifier intended to discriminate distant-metastatic papillary thyroid cancer patients. TCRdb called clones again from the PCR reads with MiXCR. TCRdb's processing, not the authors' own work, is the source of the V and J calls. The sample has roughly 30,000 clones, around a sixth seen once; the top ten hold about 7.3%.

The V call is TRBV19, the J call TRBJ1-4, with D possibly TRBD1 on 6 matching bases. This TCR derives from a female donor with papillary thyroid cancer or a benign thyroid nodule (not recorded which). Some clones in this sample may be carry-over from other donors' samples. The specimen sequenced was blood. CDR3 sequence: CASSKDSDEKLFF. For the CDR3, the DNA is TGTGCCAGTAGTAAGGACAGTGATGAAAAACTGTTTTTT.